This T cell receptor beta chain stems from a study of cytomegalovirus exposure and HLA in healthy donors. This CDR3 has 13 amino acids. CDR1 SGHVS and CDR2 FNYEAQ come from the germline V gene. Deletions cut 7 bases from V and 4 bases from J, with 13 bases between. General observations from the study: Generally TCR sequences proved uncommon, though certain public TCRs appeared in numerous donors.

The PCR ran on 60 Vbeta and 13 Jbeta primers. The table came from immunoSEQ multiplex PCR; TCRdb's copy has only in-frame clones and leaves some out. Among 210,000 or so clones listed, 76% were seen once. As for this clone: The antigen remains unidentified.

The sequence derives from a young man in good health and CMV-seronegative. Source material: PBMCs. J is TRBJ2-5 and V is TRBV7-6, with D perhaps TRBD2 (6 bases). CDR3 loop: CASKSGVGETQYF. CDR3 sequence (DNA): TGTGCCAGCAAATCGGGGGTTGGAGAGACCCAGTACTTC.